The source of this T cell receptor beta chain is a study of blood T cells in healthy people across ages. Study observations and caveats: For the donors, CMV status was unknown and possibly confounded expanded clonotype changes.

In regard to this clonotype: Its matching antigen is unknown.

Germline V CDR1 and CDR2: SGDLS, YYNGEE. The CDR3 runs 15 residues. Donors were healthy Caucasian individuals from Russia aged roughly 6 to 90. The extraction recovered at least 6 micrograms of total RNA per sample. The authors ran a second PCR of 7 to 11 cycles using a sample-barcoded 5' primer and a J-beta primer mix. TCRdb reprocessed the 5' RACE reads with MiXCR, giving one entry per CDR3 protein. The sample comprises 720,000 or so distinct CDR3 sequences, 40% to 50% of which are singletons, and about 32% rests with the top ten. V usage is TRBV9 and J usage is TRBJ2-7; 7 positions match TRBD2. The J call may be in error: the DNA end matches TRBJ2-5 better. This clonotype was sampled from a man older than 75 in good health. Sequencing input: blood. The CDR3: CASSEGDYKQETQYF. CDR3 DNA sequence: TGTGCCAGCAGCGAAGGGGACTACAAACAAGAGACCCAGTACTTC.